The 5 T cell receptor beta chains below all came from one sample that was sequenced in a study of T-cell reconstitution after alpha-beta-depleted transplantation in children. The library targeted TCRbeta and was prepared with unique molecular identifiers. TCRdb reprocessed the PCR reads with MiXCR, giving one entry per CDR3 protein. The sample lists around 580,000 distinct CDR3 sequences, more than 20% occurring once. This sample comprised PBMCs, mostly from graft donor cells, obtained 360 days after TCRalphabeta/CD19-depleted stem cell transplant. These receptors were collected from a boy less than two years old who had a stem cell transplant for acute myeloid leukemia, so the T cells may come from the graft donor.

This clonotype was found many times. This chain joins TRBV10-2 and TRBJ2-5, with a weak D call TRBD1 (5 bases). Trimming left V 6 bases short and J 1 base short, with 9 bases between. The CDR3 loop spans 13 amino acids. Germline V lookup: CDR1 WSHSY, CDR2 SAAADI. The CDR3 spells CASRRQIQETQYF. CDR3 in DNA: TGCGCCAGCAGGAGACAGATCCAAGAGACCCAGTACTTC.

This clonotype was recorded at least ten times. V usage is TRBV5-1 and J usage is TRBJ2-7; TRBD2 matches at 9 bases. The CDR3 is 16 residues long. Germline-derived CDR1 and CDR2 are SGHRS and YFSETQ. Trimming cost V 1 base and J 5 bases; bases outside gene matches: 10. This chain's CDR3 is CASSLRRGGGPHEQYF. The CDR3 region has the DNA TGCGCCAGCAGCTTGAGGCGGGGGGGCGGGCCCCACGAGCAGTACTTC.

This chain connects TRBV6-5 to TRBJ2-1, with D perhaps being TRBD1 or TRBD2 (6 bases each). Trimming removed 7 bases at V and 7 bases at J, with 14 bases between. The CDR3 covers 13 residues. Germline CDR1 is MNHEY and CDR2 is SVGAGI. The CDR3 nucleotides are TGTGCCAGCAAGGGGGGCCACTGGAATGAGCAGTTCTTC. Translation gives CASKGGHWNEQFF.

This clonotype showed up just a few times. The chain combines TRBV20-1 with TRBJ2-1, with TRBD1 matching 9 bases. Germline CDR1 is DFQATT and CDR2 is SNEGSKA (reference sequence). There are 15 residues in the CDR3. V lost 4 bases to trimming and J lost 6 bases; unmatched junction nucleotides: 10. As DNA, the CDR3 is TGCAGTGCTAAGCCTACAGGGGGCGTCGGCAATGAGCAGTTCTTC. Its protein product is CSAKPTGGVGNEQFF.

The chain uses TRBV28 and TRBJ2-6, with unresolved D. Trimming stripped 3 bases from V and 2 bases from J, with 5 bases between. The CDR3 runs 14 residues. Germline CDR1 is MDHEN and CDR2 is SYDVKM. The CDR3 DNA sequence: TGTGCCAGCAGTTTTGTACCTGGGGCCAACGTCCTGACTTTC. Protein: CASSFVPGANVLTF. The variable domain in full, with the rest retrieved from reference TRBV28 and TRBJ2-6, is DVKVTQSSRYLVKRTGEKVFLECVQDMDHENMFWYRQDPGLGLRLIYFSYDVKMKEKGDIPEGYSVSREKKERFSLILESASTNQTSMYLCASSFVPGANVLTFGAGSRLTVL.